This entry lists 13 T cell receptor beta chains sequenced from one sample in a study of graft-versus-host responses after intestinal transplantation. These receptors have no identified antigens. Clones were read by immunoSEQ multiplex PCR, and TCRdb kept only the in-frame ones, dropping some. The data show tens of thousands of clones, with around 92% seen just once and nearly 0.1% held by the top ten. The specimen was unstimulated CD4+ T cells sorted from spleen or lymph node cells, collected before intestinal transplant. Receptors were obtained from a human donor who received an intestinal transplant.

This clone is a singleton in its sample. The chain couples TRBV11-3 to TRBJ1-6, with TRBD1 as a possible D gene (5 bases). V lost 5 bases to trimming and J lost 2 bases, with 19 bases between them. There are 18 residues in the CDR3. Germline V gives CDR1 SGHNT, CDR2 YENEEA. CDR3 nucleotides: TGTGCCAGCAGCCAGGGCCCTGGGGCGAGTACCTATAATTCACCCCTCCACTTT. Residues: CASSQGPGASTYNSPLHF.

The chain carries TRBV7-2 and TRBJ1-5; 9 nucleotides align to TRBD1. The CDR3 runs to 14 residues. Germline V gene sequence: CDR1 SGHTA, CDR2 FQGNSA. J gave up 5 bases and V 3 bases, and 2 bases lay outside the gene matches. The chain's CDR3 is CASSFRDRDQPQHF. The CDR3 nucleotides read TGTGCCAGCAGCTTCCGGGACAGGGATCAGCCCCAGCATTTT.

This chain joins TRBV27 and TRBJ1-2, with D tentatively TRBD1 (5 bases). Trimming shortened V by 6 bases and J by 3 bases, and 14 bases separated the two germline ends. This CDR3 spans 14 amino acids. Germline CDR1 reads MNHEY; CDR2 reads SMNVEV (reference sequence). This chain's CDR3 is CASRSSRADYGYTF. In nucleotides, the CDR3 is TGTGCCAGCAGAAGTAGCAGGGCAGACTATGGCTACACCTTC.

The gene calls are TRBV6-6 and TRBJ1-1; D unresolved. The ends were cut back, 2 bases at V and 8 bases at J, with 6 bases in the middle. The V gene's germline CDR1 is MNHNY and CDR2 SVGAGI (reference sequence). This CDR3 is 11 amino acids long. CDR3: CASSYGGEAFF. The CDR3 DNA reads TGTGCCAGCAGTTACGGCGGGGAAGCTTTCTTT.

This clone was observed once. The rearrangement uses TRBV4-2 and TRBJ2-7; the match to TRBD1 covers 7 bases. V was clipped by 1 base and J by 4 bases; unmatched bases: 4. From germline, CDR1 is LGHNA and CDR2 YNFKEQ. CDR3 length: 14 residues. The CDR3: CASSQVGQEYEQYF. The CDR3 nucleotides are TGTGCCAGCAGCCAAGTTGGACAGGAATACGAGCAGTACTTC.

J is TRBJ1-1 and V is TRBV6-5; D gene uncertain. The CDR3 has 13 amino acids. The ends were cut back, 6 bases at V and 0 bases at J, with 8 bases in the middle. Germline assignment: CDR1 MNHEY and CDR2 SVGAGI. The CDR3 spells CASSRLMNTEAFF. CDR3 in DNA: TGTGCCAGCAGCCGACTTATGAACACTGAAGCTTTCTTT.

This rearrangement joins TRBV12-5 to TRBJ2-7, with D tentatively TRBD2 (6 bases). The V end was cut by 6 bases, the J end by 3 bases, with 12 bases between. The CDR3 covers 13 residues. CDR1 and CDR2 (germline): LGHNT, FRNRAP. DNA of the CDR3: TGTGCTAGTGGAGGAGGGGCTAACTACGAGCAGTACTTC. It encodes CASGGGANYEQYF.

CDR3 nucleotides: TGTGCCAGCAGCTTAGGGGGAGGGTCATACGAGCAGTACTTC. Residues: CASSLGGGSYEQYF. The V call is TRBV11-2, the J call TRBJ2-7; 7 bases align to TRBD2. The CDR3 runs to 14 residues. V shed 1 base and J 4 bases; nucleotides not matched to a gene: 4. The germline CDR1 and CDR2 sequences are SGHAT and FQNNGV. The full variable domain, its missing parts supplied by reference TRBV11-2 and TRBJ2-7, is EAGVAQSPRYKIIEKRQSVAFWCNPISGHATLYWYQQILGQGPKLLIQFQNNGVVDDSQLPKDRFSAERLKGVDSTLKIQPAKLEDSAVYLCASSLGGGSYEQYFGPGTRLTVT.

The chain joins TRBV27 to TRBJ2-7, with 16 bases identical to TRBD2. Germline V gene data show CDR1 as MNHEY and CDR2 as SMNVEV (reference sequence). There are 19 residues in the CDR3. J was trimmed by 4 bases and V by 3 bases; bases with no gene match: 12. The CDR3 is CASSFSGTSGGADRYEQYF. In DNA form, the CDR3 reads TGTGCCAGCAGTTTCTCCGGGACTAGCGGGGGGGCAGATCGGTACGAGCAGTACTTC.

The chain links TRBV18 to TRBJ1-1; TRBD1 is a possible D gene (6 bases). Germline CDR1 and CDR2: KGHSH and LQKENI. The length of the CDR3 is 15 residues. The V gene lost 6 bases and the J gene lost 0 bases, with 14 bases spanning the gap. CDR3 sequence reads: CASSKHREMNTEAFF. DNA of the CDR3: TGTGCCAGCTCCAAACACAGGGAAATGAACACTGAAGCTTTCTTT.

The V gene is TRBV29-1, the J gene TRBJ2-1, with TRBD2 identical over 7 bases. CDR3 length equals 16 residues. The V segment lost 0 bases and the J segment 0 bases; nucleotides outside the gene matches: 5. The germline gives CDR1 SQVTM, CDR2 ANQGSEA. CDR3 DNA sequence: TGCAGCGTTGAAGAAGGCGGCGGGAGCTCCTACAATGAGCAGTTCTTC. As protein: CSVEEGGGSSYNEQFF.

The chain recombines TRBV14 with TRBJ2-7; unclear D gene. CDR1 and CDR2 (germline): SGHDN, FVKESK. The CDR3 runs to 15 residues. Trimming removed 3 bases at V and 2 bases at J, with 14 bases between. The CDR3: CASSQALYSPYEQYF. The CDR3 bases are TGTGCCAGCAGCCAGGCGCTATACAGCCCCTACGAGCAGTACTTC.

The rearrangement uses TRBV4-3 and TRBJ1-1; the match to TRBD1 covers 11 bases. With 4 bases clipped from V and 4 bases from J, the junction kept 8 bases outside the gene matches. The CDR3 is 16 residues long. The germline CDR1 and CDR2 sequences are LGHNA and YSLEER. The CDR3 loop is CASSPTAGQGGTEAFF. The CDR3 nucleotides are TGCGCCAGCAGCCCTACCGCGGGACAGGGGGGCACTGAAGCTTTCTTT.